The table lists the clone carrying this T cell receptor (beta chain) with a few counts. This sample is drawn from a study of molecular identifiers for immune sequencing clone quantification. One entry per CDR3 protein results from TCRdb running MiXCR on the PCR reads. The sample consists of about 640,000 distinct CDR3 sequences, less than 20% of them appearing once. Using 10%, 30% or 50% RNA, naive CD8 libraries were derived from 20,000 to 1,000,000 sorted cells. V shed 8 bases, J shed 3 bases, and the junction held 10 bases outside the gene matches. CDR3 length: 15 residues. Germline V CDR1 and CDR2: MNHNS, SASEGT.

V usage is TRBV6-1 and J usage is TRBJ2-7; 10 nucleotides line up with TRBD2. The clonotype comes from a human donor in good health. Some libraries in this study had Jurkat cell RNA spiked in. The specimen was naive CD8+ T cells from blood, with Jurkat cell RNA spiked in. Stated subset: FACS-sorted CD8+CD4-CCR7+CD45RA+ naive T cells. CDR3 bases: TGTGCCAGCCGGACTAGCGGCCTTCTTAACTACGAGCAGTACTTC. Its protein is CASRTSGLLNYEQYF.